The 6 T cell receptor beta chains below come from one sample, sequenced in a study of cytomegalovirus exposure and HLA in healthy donors. The PCR ran on 60 Vbeta and 13 Jbeta primers. The method was immunoSEQ multiplex PCR; TCRdb's version includes in-frame clones alone and lacks a portion of them. This sample's table has 150,000 or so clones. Input material: PBMCs. These receptors came from a woman between 45 and 65 years old in good health and CMV-seronegative.

The V gene is TRBV30, the J gene TRBJ2-1; perhaps TRBD2 as D (6 bases). Germline V lookup: CDR1 GTSNPN, CDR2 SVGIG (reference sequence). Trimming removed 0 bases from V and 6 bases from J, with 12 bases in between. The CDR3 is made up of 14 amino acids. The CDR3 sequence: CAWSVGGRGNEQFF. The CDR3 coding sequence is TGTGCCTGGAGTGTTGGAGGGAGAGGCAATGAGCAGTTCTTC.

This sequence joins TRBV9 and TRBJ2-6; TRBD1 matches 7 bases. The CDR3 totals 18 residues. Unmatched junction bases numbered 10, after V lost 4 bases and J lost 0 bases. The germline V gene has CDR1 SGDLS and CDR2 YYNGEE. The CDR3 DNA reads as TGTGCCAGCAGCCAGAGGAGAGGGGGCCCCTCTGGGGCCAACGTCCTGACTTTC. Translation gives CASSQRRGGPSGANVLTF.

V is TRBV6-6 and J is TRBJ1-4; weak D call: TRBD1 (5 bases). CDR3 length: 14 residues. CDR1 MNHNY and CDR2 SVGAGI come from the germline V gene (reference sequence). V lost 0 bases and J lost 6, with 8 bases in between. CDR3 DNA sequence: TGTGCCAGCAGTTACTCGGGCAGGGATGAAAAACTGTTTTTT. Encoded protein: CASSYSGRDEKLFF.

About this clone itself: Other DNA sequences of this sample code for an identical CDR3. The chain employs TRBV9 and TRBJ2-5; weak D call: TRBD1 (7 bases). Germline V gene data show CDR1 as SGDLS and CDR2 as YYNGEE. The CDR3 is 13 amino acids. V was trimmed by 7 bases and J by 6 bases, leaving 16 bases between them. The CDR3 DNA follows: TGTGCCAGCGGGGGGACAGTTTCAAAGACCCAGTACTTC. This gives the protein CASGGTVSKTQYF.

CDR3 sequence reads: CARPLRGDYNEQFF. DNA of the CDR3: TGTGCCAGACCACTTCGCGGTGACTACAATGAGCAGTTCTTC. The V gene is TRBV6-1, the J gene TRBJ2-1, with unresolved D. Germline-derived CDR1 and CDR2 are MNHNS and SASEGT. The CDR3 length is 14 residues. The V gene lost 9 bases and the J gene lost 3 bases, with 15 bases spanning the gap.

The chain employs TRBV4-2 and TRBJ2-5; 8 nucleotides agree with TRBD1. The CDR3 extends over 18 amino acids. J lost 2 bases, V lost 3 bases, and 14 bases had no gene match. Germline V lookup: CDR1 LGHNA, CDR2 YNFKEQ. Here the CDR3 DNA reads TGTGCCAGCAGCCACCTCCTGGACCCCGGGACAGGTCAAGAGACCCAGTACTTC. It codes for CASSHLLDPGTGQETQYF.